This T cell receptor (beta chain) is from a study of blood T cell repertoires in COVID-19. The repertoire was sequenced with immunoSEQ multiplex PCR; TCRdb's copy has only in-frame clones and lacks some. The sample carries 70,000 to 80,000 clones, roughly 89% recorded once. The clonotype originates from a human donor in a cohort sampled during active COVID-19. Sequencing input: peripheral blood.

The CDR3 region has the DNA TGTGCCAGCAGCCAAACTTCCGGGCCAGACAGGGGCGGCTACACCTTC. Protein sequence: CASSQTSGPDRGGYTF. This chain joins TRBV3-1 (or the pseudogene TRBV3-2) and TRBJ1-2; 8 bases are shared with TRBD1. The CDR3 has 16 amino acids. Germline V gene data show CDR1 as LGHDT and CDR2 as YNNKEL (reference sequence). The trim removed 2 bases at V and 8 bases at J, leaving 13 bases unmatched.